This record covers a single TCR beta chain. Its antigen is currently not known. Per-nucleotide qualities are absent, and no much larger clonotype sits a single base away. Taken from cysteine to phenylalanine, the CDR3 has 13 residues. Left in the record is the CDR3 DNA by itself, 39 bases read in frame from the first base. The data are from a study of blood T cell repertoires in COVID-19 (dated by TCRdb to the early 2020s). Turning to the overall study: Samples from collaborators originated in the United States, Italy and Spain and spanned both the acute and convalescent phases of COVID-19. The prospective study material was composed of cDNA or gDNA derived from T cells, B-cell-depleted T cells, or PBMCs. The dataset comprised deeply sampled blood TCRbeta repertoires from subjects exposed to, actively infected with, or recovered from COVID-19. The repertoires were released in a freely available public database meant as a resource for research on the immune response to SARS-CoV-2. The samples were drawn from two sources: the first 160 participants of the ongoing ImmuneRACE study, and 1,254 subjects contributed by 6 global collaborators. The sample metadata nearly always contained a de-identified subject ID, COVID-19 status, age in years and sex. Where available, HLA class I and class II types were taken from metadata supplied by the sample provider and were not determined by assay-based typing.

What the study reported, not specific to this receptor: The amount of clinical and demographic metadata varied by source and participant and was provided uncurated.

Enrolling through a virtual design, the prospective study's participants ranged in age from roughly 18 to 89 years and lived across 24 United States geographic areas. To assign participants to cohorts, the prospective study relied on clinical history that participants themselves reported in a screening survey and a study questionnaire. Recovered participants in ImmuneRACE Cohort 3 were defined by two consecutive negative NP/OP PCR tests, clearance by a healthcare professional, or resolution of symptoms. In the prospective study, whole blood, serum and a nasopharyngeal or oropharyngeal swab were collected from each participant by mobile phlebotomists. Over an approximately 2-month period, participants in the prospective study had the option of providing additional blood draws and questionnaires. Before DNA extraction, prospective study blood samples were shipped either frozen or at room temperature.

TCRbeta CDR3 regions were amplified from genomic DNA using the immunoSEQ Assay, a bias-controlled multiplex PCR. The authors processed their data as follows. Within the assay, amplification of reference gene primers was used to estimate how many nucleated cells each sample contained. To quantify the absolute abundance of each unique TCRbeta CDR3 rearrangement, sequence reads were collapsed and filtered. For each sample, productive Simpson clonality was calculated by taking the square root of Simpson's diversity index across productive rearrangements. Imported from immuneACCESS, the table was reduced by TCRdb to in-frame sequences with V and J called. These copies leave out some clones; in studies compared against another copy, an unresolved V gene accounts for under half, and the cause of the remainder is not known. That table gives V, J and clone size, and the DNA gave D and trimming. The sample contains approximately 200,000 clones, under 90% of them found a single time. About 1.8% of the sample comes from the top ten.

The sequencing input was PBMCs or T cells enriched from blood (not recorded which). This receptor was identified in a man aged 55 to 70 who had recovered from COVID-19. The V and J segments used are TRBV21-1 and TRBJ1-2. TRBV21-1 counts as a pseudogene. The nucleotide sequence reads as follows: TGTGCCAGCAGCAAATGGAGGCTATATGGCTACACCTTC. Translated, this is CASSKWRLYGYTF.